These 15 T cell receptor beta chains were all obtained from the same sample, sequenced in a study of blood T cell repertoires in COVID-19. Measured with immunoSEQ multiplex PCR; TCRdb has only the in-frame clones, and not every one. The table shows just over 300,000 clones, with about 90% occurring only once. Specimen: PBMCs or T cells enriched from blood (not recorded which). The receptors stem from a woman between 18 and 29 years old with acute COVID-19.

The CDR3 is CASSPIEPGFRETQYF. CDR3 in DNA: TGTGCCAGCAGCCCCATTGAGCCAGGGTTCCGGGAGACCCAGTACTTC. The rearrangement uses TRBV28 and TRBJ2-5; weak D call: TRBD1 (5 bases). The V gene lost 6 bases and the J gene lost 5 bases, with 22 bases spanning the gap. The CDR3 length is 16 residues. Germline CDR1 and CDR2: MDHEN and SYDVKM.

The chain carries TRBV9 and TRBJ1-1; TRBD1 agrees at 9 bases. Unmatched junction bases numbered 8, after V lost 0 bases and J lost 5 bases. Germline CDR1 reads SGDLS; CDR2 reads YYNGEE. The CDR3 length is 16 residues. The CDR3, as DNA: TGTGCCAGCAGCGTAGGATCGGGGACAGGGAATACTGAAGCTTTCTTT. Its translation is CASSVGSGTGNTEAFF.

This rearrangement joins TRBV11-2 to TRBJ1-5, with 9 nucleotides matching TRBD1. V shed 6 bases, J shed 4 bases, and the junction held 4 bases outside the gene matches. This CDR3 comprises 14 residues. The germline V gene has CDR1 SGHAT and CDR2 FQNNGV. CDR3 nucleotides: TGTGCCAGCAGAAAAGGGACAGGGAATCAGCCCCAGCATTTT. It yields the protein CASRKGTGNQPQHF.

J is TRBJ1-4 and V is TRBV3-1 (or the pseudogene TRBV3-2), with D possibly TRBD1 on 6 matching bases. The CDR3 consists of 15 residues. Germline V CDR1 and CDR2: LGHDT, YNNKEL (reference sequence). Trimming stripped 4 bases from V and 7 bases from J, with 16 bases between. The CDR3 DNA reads TGTGCCAGCAGCCCGAGAGGGGAGGGGGGTGAAAAACTGTTTTTT. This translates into CASSPRGEGGEKLFF.

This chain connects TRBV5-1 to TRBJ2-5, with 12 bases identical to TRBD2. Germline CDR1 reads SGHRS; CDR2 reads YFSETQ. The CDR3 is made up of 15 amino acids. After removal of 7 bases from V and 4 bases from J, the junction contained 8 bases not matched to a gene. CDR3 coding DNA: TGCGCCAGCGGGCAACGACTAGCGGGAGTAGAGACCCAGTACTTC. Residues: CASGQRLAGVETQYF.

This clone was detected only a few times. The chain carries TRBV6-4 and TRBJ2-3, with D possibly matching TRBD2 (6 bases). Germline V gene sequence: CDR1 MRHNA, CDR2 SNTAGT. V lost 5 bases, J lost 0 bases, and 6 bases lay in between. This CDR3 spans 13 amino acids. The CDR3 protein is CASSSGSTDTQYF. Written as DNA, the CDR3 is TGTGCCAGCAGTAGCGGGAGCACAGATACGCAGTATTTT.

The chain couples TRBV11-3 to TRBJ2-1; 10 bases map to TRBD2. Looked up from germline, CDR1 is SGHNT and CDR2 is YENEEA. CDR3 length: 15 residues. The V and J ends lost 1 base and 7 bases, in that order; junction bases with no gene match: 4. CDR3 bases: TGTGCCAGCAGCTTAGGACTAGCGGGTTTAAATGAGCAGTTCTTC. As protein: CASSLGLAGLNEQFF.

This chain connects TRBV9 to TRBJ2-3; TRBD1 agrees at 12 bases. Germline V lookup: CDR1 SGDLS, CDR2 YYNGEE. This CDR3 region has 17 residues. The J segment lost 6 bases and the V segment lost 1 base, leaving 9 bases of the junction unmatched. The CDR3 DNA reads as TGTGCCAGCAGCGTATTCTCCGGGACAGGGGGCTGGGATACGCAGTATTTT. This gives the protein CASSVFSGTGGWDTQYF.

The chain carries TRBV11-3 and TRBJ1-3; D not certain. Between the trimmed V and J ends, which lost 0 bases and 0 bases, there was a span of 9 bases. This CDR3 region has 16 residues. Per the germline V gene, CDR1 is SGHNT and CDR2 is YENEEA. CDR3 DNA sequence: TGTGCCAGCAGCTTAGATACAGCCGACTCTGGAAACACCATATATTTT. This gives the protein CASSLDTADSGNTIYF.

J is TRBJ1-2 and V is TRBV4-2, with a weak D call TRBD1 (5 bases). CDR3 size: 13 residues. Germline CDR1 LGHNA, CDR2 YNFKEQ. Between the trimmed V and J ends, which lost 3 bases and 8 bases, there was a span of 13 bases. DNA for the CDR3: TGTGCCAGCAGCCAGTCCTCCCGGGGGGGCTACACCTTC. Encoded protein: CASSQSSRGGYTF.

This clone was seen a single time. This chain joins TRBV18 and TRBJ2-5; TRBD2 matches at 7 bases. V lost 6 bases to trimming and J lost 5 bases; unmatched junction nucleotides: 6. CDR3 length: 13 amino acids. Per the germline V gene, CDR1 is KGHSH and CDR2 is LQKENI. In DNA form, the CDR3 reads TGTGCCAGCTCGCCGGGGAGGGAGGAGACCCAGTACTTC. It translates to CASSPGREETQYF.

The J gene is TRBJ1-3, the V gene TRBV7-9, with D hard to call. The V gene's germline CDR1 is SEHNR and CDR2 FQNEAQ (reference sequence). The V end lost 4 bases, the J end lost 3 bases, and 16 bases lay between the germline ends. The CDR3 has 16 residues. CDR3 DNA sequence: TGTGCCAGCAGCTCGCCCGCGGAAGGAGGTGGAAACACCATATATTTT. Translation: CASSSPAEGGGNTIYF.

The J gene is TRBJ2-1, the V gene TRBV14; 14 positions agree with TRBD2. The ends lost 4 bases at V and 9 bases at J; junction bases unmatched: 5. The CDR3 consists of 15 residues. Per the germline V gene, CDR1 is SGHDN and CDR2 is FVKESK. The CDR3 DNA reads TGTGCCAGCAGCCTCCAAGGACTAGCGGGAGGTGAGCAGTTCTTC. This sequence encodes CASSLQGLAGGEQFF.

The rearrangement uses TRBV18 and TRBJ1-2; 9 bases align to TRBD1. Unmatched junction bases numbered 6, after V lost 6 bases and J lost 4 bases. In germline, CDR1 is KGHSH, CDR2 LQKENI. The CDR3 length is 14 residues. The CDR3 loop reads CASSPGQGVYGYTF. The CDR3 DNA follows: TGTGCCAGCTCCCCGGGACAGGGAGTCTATGGCTACACCTTC.

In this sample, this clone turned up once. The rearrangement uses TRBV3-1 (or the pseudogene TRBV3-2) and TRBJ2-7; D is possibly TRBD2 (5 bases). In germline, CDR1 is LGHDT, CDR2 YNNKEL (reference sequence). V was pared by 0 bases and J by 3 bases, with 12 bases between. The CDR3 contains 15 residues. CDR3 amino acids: CASSQDREADYEQYF. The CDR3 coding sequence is TGTGCCAGCAGCCAAGATCGGGAAGCGGACTACGAGCAGTACTTC.